The 22 T cell receptor beta chains listed next were all sequenced from one sample in a study of cytomegalovirus exposure and HLA in healthy donors. Produced via immunoSEQ multiplex PCR; TCRdb's table is partial and in-frame only. The repertoire holds 130,000 or so clones, with 70% to 90% as singletons. The sample comprised PBMCs. These receptors came from a woman between 18 and 29 years old in good health and CMV-seronegative.

The chain is built from TRBV28 and TRBJ1-3, with D possibly matching TRBD1 (6 bases). The germline CDR1 and CDR2 sequences are MDHEN and SYDVKM. There are 14 residues in the CDR3. The V gene lost 8 bases and the J gene lost 1 base, with 12 bases spanning the gap. As DNA, the CDR3 is TGTGCCAGCGTACCCCAGGGGTCTGGAAACACCATATATTTT. Its protein is CASVPQGSGNTIYF.

V usage is TRBV7-9 and J usage is TRBJ2-1; D gene uncertain. Trimming removed 1 base from V and 8 bases from J, with 12 bases in between. This CDR3 is built from 14 residues. Germline CDR1 reads SEHNR; CDR2 reads FQNEAQ (reference sequence). The CDR3 is CASSLGLEWDEQFF. CDR3 in DNA: TGTGCCAGCAGCTTAGGCCTAGAGTGGGATGAGCAGTTCTTC.

This clone was counted a few times. The gene calls are TRBV6-5 and TRBJ2-2, with D tentatively TRBD2 (6 bases). There are 15 residues in the CDR3. The germline V gene encodes CDR1 MNHEY and CDR2 SVGAGI. The V end lost 0 bases, the J end lost 7 bases, and 12 bases lay between the germline ends. DNA of the CDR3: TGTGCCAGCAGTTACTCGATCGGGGGAGGCGGGGAGCTGTTTTTT. It encodes CASSYSIGGGGELFF.

The CDR3, as DNA: TGTGCCAGTAGACGACAGGGTCGGGATGGCTACACCTTC. As protein: CASRRQGRDGYTF. V and J are TRBV19 and TRBJ1-2, with 7 bases that match TRBD1. Trimming took 6 bases from V and 6 from J; bases not matched to a gene: 7. This CDR3 region has 13 residues. Germline CDR1 and CDR2: LNHDA and SQIVND (reference sequence).

This CDR3 reads CASSRTANTGELFF. CDR3 DNA: TGTGCCAGCAGTAGAACAGCGAACACCGGGGAGCTGTTTTTT. The chain recombines TRBV6-5 with TRBJ2-2; D uncertain. The germline V gene encodes CDR1 MNHEY and CDR2 SVGAGI. Trimming took off 5 bases at V and 0 bases at J, with 7 bases between the two ends. The CDR3 consists of 14 residues.

The chain combines TRBV15 with TRBJ2-7; tentative D call: TRBD1 (5 bases). Germline CDR1 and CDR2: LNHNV and YYDKDF (reference sequence). CDR3 size: 13 residues. The V end lost 3 bases, the J end lost 3 bases, and 9 bases lay between the germline ends. The CDR3 region has the DNA TGTGCCACCAGCAGGTACAGGTTCTACGAGCAGTACTTC. This sequence encodes CATSRYRFYEQYF.

This clone was observed a handful of times. The CDR3 DNA is TGTGCCAGCTCAGAGGACAGACTTGAAGCTTTCTTT. This sequence encodes CASSEDRLEAFF. The chain has TRBV18 and TRBJ1-1; the D gene is possibly TRBD1 (6 bases). In germline, CDR1 is KGHSH, CDR2 LQKENI. Trimming took 5 bases from V and 7 from J, leaving 11 bases between them. CDR3 length: 12 amino acids.

The rearrangement uses TRBV7-6 and TRBJ2-3; 11 bases match TRBD2. V was pared by 6 bases and J by 2 bases, with 4 bases of the junction left unmatched. The CDR3 is 15 residues long. The germline CDR1 and CDR2 sequences are SGHVS and FNYEAQ. The CDR3 DNA follows: TGTGCCAGCAGTTTTAGCGGGGGGGACACAGATACGCAGTATTTT. Residues: CASSFSGGDTDTQYF. The full variable domain, rest sourced from reference TRBV7-6 and TRBJ2-3, is GAGVSQSPRYKVTKRGQDVALRCDPISGHVSLYWYRQALGQGPEFLTYFNYEAQQDKSGLPNDRFSAERPEGSISTLTIQRTEQRDSAMYRCASSFSGGDTDTQYFGPGTRLTVL.

V is TRBV27 and J is TRBJ2-1; TRBD2 might be the D (5 bases). The CDR3 runs to 15 residues. V lost 5 bases and J 7 bases, leaving 18 bases between the germline ends. Germline CDR1 is MNHEY and CDR2 is SMNVEV (reference sequence). The CDR3 sequence: CASSVETRTGNEQFF. The CDR3 region has the DNA TGTGCCAGCAGTGTCGAAACGCGGACTGGTAATGAGCAGTTCTTC.

This clone appeared once. This rearrangement joins TRBV7-6 to TRBJ1-1; D unclear. Trimming left V 5 bases short and J 5 bases short, with 12 bases between. The CDR3 runs to 13 residues. CDR1 and CDR2 from the germline V gene are SGHVS and FNYEAQ. CDR3 coding DNA: TGTGCCAGCAGCGCCTTCAAGGAGACTGAAGCTTTCTTT. Its translation: CASSAFKETEAFF.

The J gene is TRBJ1-3, the V gene TRBV7-9; TRBD1 aligns across 9 bases. V was pared by 5 bases and J by 0 bases, with 14 bases of the junction left unmatched. The CDR3 totals 19 residues. Germline V gene sequence: CDR1 SEHNR, CDR2 FQNEAQ (reference sequence). The CDR3 DNA is TGTGCCAGCAGCCCTCAAGAGTGGGACAGGGATTACTCTGGAAACACCATATATTTT. Translating it yields CASSPQEWDRDYSGNTIYF.

The chain carries TRBV6-4 and TRBJ1-1; 9 positions match TRBD1. The CDR3 runs 13 residues. V gave up 6 bases and J gave up 8 bases; unmatched junction bases: 7. CDR1 and CDR2 (germline): MRHNA, SNTAGT. The CDR3 DNA is TGTGCCAGCAGGAGAACAGGGGGCGACGAAGCTTTCTTT. It yields the protein CASRRTGGDEAFF.

V and J are TRBV29-1 and TRBJ2-7, with 10 bases lining up with TRBD1. V shed 6 bases, J shed 5 bases, and the junction held 4 bases outside the gene matches. Germline V gene data show CDR1 as SQVTM and CDR2 as ANQGSEA. The CDR3 consists of 12 residues. CDR3 bases: TGCAGCGTGCCGGGACAGGGGAACGAGCAGTACTTC. It yields the protein CSVPGQGNEQYF.

The gene calls are TRBV2 and TRBJ2-1; 8 nucleotides align to TRBD2. The germline gives CDR1 SNHLY, CDR2 FYNNEI. The CDR3 extends over 15 amino acids. J gave up 1 base and V 4 bases, and 3 bases lay outside the gene matches. CDR3 sequence: CASSVAGGSYNEQFF. CDR3 DNA: TGTGCCAGCAGTGTTGCGGGGGGATCCTACAATGAGCAGTTCTTC. The variable domain in full, with the rest retrieved from reference TRBV2 and TRBJ2-1, is EPEVTQTPSHQVTQMGQEVILRCVPISNHLYFYWYRQILGQKVEFLVSFYNNEISEKSEIFDDQFSVERPDGSNFTLKIRSTKLEDSAMYFCASSVAGGSYNEQFFGPGTRLTVL.

This clone was seen only once. The J gene is TRBJ2-5, the V gene TRBV6-6; D unclear. The CDR3 extends over 14 amino acids. V was clipped by 2 bases and J by 1 base, with 8 bases between them. Germline CDR1 is MNHNY and CDR2 is SVGAGI (reference sequence). CDR3 in DNA: TGTGCCAGCAGTTACAGTGGCGGCCAAGAGACCCAGTACTTC. Translating gives CASSYSGGQETQYF.

The rearrangement links TRBV27 to TRBJ2-3; tentative D call: TRBD2 (6 bases). Trimming shortened V by 4 bases and J by 3 bases, and 17 bases separated the two germline ends. Germline V gene lookup returns CDR1 MNHEY and CDR2 SMNVEV (reference sequence). CDR3 length: 16 amino acids. CDR3 DNA sequence: TGTGCCAGCAGTTCTGGGGCGGGGAGCTATACAGATACGCAGTATTTT. This gives the protein CASSSGAGSYTDTQYF.

This chain links TRBV5-6 with TRBJ2-5, with a possible D match to TRBD2 (6 bases). Germline-derived CDR1 and CDR2 are SGHDT and YYEEEE. CDR3 size: 13 residues. V shed 5 bases and J shed 5 bases, with 13 bases lying between them. Written as DNA, the CDR3 is TGTGCCAGCAGGAGACTGGCGGGGGAGACCCAGTACTTC. Amino acid sequence: CASRRLAGETQYF.

The chain joins TRBV6-1 to TRBJ1-4; 7 nucleotides align to TRBD1. CDR1 is MNHNS and CDR2 is SASEGT in the germline V gene. The trim removed 2 bases at V and 5 bases at J, leaving 14 bases unmatched. The CDR3 length is 18 residues. This CDR3 is CASSETLTGTVQNEKLFF. The CDR3 bases are TGTGCCAGCAGTGAAACCCTGACAGGGACCGTCCAAAATGAAAAACTGTTTTTT.

This chain links TRBV5-8 with TRBJ2-1, with 9 bases identical to TRBD2. Germline lookup yields CDR1 SGHTS and CDR2 YDEGEE. This CDR3 is built from 16 residues. J was trimmed by 5 bases and V by 0 bases; bases with no gene match: 6. The CDR3 nucleotides read TGTGCCAGCAGCTTGGCGGCTAGCGGGGCCCACAATGAGCAGTTCTTC. Protein sequence: CASSLAASGAHNEQFF.

The rearrangement links TRBV5-6 to TRBJ2-7, with 9 bases that match TRBD1. Germline V gene data show CDR1 as SGHDT and CDR2 as YYEEEE. V lost 4 bases to trimming and J lost 2 bases; unmatched junction nucleotides: 4. CDR3 length: 14 residues. The CDR3: CASSIRDRAYEQYF. The CDR3 DNA reads as TGTGCCAGCAGCATTCGGGACAGGGCCTACGAGCAGTACTTC.

The chain employs TRBV4-2 and TRBJ1-2, with TRBD1 matching 10 bases. The junction had 4 bases not matched to a gene; V was cut back by 1 base and J by 11 bases. CDR1 and CDR2 (germline): LGHNA, YNFKEQ. The CDR3 length is 13 residues. The CDR3 loop is CASSQGQGAIYTF. CDR3 nucleotide sequence: TGTGCCAGCAGCCAAGGACAGGGGGCGATTTACACCTTC.

The chain recombines TRBV6-6 with TRBJ2-7; 8 bases map to TRBD2. V lost 2 bases and J lost 5; bases outside the gene matches: 11. The CDR3 consists of 16 residues. The germline gives CDR1 MNHNY, CDR2 SVGAGI (reference sequence). CDR3 coding DNA: TGTGCCAGCAGTTACCCCCCGGGAGGGATTGCCCACGAGCAGTACTTC. Translation: CASSYPPGGIAHEQYF.